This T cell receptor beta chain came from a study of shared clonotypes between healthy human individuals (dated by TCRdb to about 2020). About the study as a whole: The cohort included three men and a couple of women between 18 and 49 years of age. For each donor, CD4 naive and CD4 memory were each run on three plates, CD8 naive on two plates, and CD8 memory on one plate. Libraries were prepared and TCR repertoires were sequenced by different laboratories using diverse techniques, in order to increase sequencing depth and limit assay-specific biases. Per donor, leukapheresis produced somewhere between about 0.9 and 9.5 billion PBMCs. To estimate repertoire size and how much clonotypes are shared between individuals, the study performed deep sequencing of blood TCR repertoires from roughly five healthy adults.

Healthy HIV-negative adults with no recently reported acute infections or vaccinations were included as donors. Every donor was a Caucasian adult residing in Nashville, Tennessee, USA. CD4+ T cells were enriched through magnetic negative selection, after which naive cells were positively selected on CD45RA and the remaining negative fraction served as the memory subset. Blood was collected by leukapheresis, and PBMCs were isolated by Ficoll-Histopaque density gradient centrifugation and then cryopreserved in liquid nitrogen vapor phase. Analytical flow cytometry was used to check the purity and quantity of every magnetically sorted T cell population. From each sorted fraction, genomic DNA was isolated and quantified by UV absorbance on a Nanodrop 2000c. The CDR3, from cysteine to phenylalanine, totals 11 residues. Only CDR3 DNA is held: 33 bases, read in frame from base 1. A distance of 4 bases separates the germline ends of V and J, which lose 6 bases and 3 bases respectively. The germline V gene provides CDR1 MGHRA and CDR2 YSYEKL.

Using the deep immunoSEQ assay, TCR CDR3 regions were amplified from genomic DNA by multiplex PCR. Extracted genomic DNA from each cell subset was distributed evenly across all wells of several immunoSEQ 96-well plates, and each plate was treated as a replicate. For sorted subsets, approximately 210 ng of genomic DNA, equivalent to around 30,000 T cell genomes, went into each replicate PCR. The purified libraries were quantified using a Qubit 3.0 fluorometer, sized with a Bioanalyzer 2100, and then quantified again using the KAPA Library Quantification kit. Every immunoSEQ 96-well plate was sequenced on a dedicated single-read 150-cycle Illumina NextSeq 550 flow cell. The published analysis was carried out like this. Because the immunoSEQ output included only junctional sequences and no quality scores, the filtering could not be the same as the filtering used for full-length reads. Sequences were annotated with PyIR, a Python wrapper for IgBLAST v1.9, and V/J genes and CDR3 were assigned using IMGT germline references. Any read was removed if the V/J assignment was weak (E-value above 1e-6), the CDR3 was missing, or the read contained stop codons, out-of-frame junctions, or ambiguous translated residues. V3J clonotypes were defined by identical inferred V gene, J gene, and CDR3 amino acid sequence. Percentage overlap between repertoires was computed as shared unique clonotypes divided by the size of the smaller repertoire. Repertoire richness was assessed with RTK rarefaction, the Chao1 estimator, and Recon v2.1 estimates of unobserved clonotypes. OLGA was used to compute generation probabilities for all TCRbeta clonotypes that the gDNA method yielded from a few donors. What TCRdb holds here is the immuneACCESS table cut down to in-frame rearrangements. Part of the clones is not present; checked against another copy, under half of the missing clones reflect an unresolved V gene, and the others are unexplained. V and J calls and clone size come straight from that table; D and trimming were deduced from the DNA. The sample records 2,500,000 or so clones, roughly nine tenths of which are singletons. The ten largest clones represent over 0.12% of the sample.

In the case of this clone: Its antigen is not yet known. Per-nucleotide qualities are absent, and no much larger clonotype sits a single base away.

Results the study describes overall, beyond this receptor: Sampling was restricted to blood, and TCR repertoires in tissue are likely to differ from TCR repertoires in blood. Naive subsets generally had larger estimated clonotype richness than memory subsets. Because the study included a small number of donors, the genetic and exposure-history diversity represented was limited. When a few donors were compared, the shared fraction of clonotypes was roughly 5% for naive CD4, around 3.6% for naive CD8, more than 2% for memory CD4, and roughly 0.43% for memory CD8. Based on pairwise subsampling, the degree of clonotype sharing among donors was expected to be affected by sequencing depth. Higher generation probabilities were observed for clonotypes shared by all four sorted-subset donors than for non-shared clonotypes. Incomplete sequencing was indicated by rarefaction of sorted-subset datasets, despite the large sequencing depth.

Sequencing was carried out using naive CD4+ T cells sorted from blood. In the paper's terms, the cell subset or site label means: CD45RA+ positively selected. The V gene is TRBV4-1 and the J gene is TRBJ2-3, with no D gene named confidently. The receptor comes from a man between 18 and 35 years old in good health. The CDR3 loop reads CASRQTDTQYF. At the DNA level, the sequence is TGCGCCAGCAGGCAGACAGATACGCAGTATTTT.